The sequence of this T cell receptor (beta chain) was determined in a study of shared clonotypes between healthy human individuals (dated by TCRdb to the early 2020s). About the investigation overall: The cohort comprised a couple of women and a few men aged 18 to 49 years. Per donor, three plates each were used for CD4 naive and CD4 memory, two for CD8 naive, and one for CD8 memory. To estimate repertoire size and how much clonotypes are shared between individuals, the study performed deep sequencing of blood TCR repertoires from about five healthy adults. To increase sequencing depth and limit assay-specific biases, different laboratories used diverse techniques to prepare libraries and sequence TCR repertoires. Each donor's leukapheresis produced roughly between roughly 0.85 and 9.5 billion PBMCs. The full study reports these points: Naive subsets generally had larger estimated clonotype richness than memory subsets did. Only blood was sampled, and tissue TCR repertoires likely differ from those in blood. Because the study included a small number of donors, the genetic and exposure-history diversity represented was limited. Sharing across several donors was observed for roughly 5.4% of naive CD4, about 4% of naive CD8, 2% to 2.5% of memory CD4, and 0.4% of memory CD8 clonotypes. Pairwise subsampling led to the expectation that sequencing depth would affect the degree of clonotype sharing among donors. Compared with non-shared clonotypes, clonotypes shared by all four sorted-subset donors had higher generation probabilities. Even with the large sequencing depth, rarefaction of the sorted-subset datasets indicated that sequencing was incomplete.

Concerning this clone itself: Its target antigen remains unknown. Per-base quality was not reported, and no clone a single base away is much larger than it. Additional DNA sequences in this sample encode the identical CDR3.

Using the deep immunoSEQ assay, multiplex PCR amplified TCR CDR3 regions from genomic DNA. Extracted genomic DNA from each cell subset was spread evenly across all wells of several immunoSEQ 96-well plates, with each plate serving as a replicate. For sorted subsets, about 200 ng genomic DNA, equal to tens of thousands of T cell genomes, was loaded into each replicate PCR. Purified libraries were measured with a Qubit 3.0 fluorometer, size-checked on a Bioanalyzer 2100, and measured again with the KAPA Library Quantification kit. A separate single-read 150-cycle Illumina NextSeq 550 flow cell was used to sequence each immunoSEQ 96-well plate. Regarding the original processing steps: The immunoSEQ output contained only junctional sequences without quality scores, so filtering could not match that applied to full-length reads. Sequences were annotated with PyIR, a Python wrapper for IgBLAST v1.9, and V/J genes and CDR3 were assigned using IMGT germline references. Reads were filtered out if the reads had weak V/J assignments (E-value above 1e-6), no CDR3, stop codons, out-of-frame junctions, or ambiguous translated residues. V3J clonotypes were defined by identical inferred V gene, J gene, and CDR3 amino acid sequence. Percentage overlap between repertoires was computed as shared unique clonotypes divided by the size of the smaller repertoire. Repertoire richness was assessed with RTK rarefaction, the Chao1 estimator, and Recon v2.1 estimates of unobserved clonotypes. Generation probabilities were computed with OLGA for all TCRbeta clonotypes obtained by the gDNA method from four donors. TCRdb took this table from immuneACCESS and kept in-frame rearrangements with V and J called. Such tables lack part of the clones; where checked against another copy, unresolved V genes explain under half of the gap, and the rest is unexplained. Clonal size and the V and J genes are those of that table, whereas D and trimming came from the DNA. Recorded for this sample are about 1.5 million clones; 95% to 99% of them occurred a single time. The ten largest clones add up to around 0.47% of the sample.

The donors were healthy, HIV-negative adults who had no recently reported acute infections or vaccinations. Only Caucasian adults living in Nashville, Tennessee, USA were represented among the donors. CD4+ T cells were enriched by magnetic negative selection; naive cells were then positively selected on CD45RA, and the negative fraction formed the memory subset. Blood was obtained by leukapheresis, after which PBMCs were separated by Ficoll-Histopaque density gradient centrifugation and cryopreserved in liquid nitrogen vapor phase. Analytical flow cytometry was used to check the purity and quantity of each magnetically sorted T cell population. Genomic DNA was isolated from each sorted fraction and quantified by UV absorbance on a Nanodrop 2000c. The CDR3, cysteine through phenylalanine, is 11 amino acids long. Just the 33-base CDR3 DNA is kept, in frame starting at base 1. V lost 6 bases and J lost 4 bases; the stretch between them is 7 bases long. CDR1 MDHEN and CDR2 SYDVKM are derived from the germline V gene.

This clonotype originated in a man younger than 40 in good health. The sequenced material came from naive CD4+ T cells sorted from blood. The cell subset or site label for this specimen denotes: CD45RA+ positively selected. Here the chain combines TRBV28 and TRBJ2-7, with the D gene not confidently named. The CDR3 region reads CASSSEYEQYF. The nucleotide sequence reads as follows: TGTGCCAGCAGCTCCGAATACGAGCAGTACTTC.